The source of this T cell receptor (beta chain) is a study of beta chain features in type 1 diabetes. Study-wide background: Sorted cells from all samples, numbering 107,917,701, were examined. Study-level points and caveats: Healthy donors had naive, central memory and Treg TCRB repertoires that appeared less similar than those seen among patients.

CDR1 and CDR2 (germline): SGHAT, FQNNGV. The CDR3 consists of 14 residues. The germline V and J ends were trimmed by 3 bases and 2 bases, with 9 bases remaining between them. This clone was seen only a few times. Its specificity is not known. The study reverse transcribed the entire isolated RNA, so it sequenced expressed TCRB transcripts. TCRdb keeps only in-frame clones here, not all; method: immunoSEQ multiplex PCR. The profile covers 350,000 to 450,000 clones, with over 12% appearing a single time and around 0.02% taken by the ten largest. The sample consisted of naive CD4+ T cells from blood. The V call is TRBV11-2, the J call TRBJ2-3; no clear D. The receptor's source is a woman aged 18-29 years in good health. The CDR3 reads CASSFQWSTDTQYF. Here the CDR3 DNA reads TGTGCCAGCAGCTTCCAGTGGTCCACAGATACGCAGTATTTT.